This T cell receptor beta chain was captured by sequencing in a study of blood T cell repertoires in COVID-19. About the research overall: Sites in the United States, Italy and Spain provided acute and convalescent COVID-19 samples.

This clone turned up a few times. The ends were cut back, 8 bases at V and 1 base at J, with 5 bases in the middle. The CDR3 runs 11 residues. Per the germline V gene, CDR1 is LNHDA and CDR2 is SQIVND (reference sequence). In the original processing: Amplified reference gene primers provided the basis for estimating nucleated cell counts. Here immunoSEQ multiplex PCR was the method, and the copy in TCRdb shows in-frame clones only, minus some. That table is the source of V, J and clone size, and D and trimming were worked out from the DNA. This sample has about 190,000 clones, with more than 70% found just once.

This receptor was obtained from a man between 18 and 29 years old with active or convalescent COVID-19. The gene calls are TRBV19 and TRBJ1-1; D is unresolved. Sequenced sample: peripheral blood. CDR3 region: CASGKNTEAFF. The CDR3 nucleotides read TGTGCCAGTGGCAAGAACACTGAAGCTTTCTTT. The complete variable domain, with remaining parts taken from reference TRBV19 and TRBJ1-1, reads DGGITQSPKYLFRKEGQNVTLSCEQNLNHDAMYWYRQDPGQGLRLIYYSQIVNDFQKGDIAEGYSVSREKKESFPLTVTSAQKNPTAFYLCASGKNTEAFFGQGTRLTVV.